This entry is about one TCR beta chain. Its antigen remains unidentified. The data stem from a study of Ad26.COV2.S vaccination and SARS-CoV-2 variants. The study's findings and limits: The authors reported substantial breadth in spike-specific CD8+ and CD4+ T cell responses after vaccination.

Treatment of the sample: roughly 19 received Ad26.COV2.S at low or high dose, single or two shots; about five received placebo; per-sample allocation not given. The samples date from day 63 after the first vaccine or placebo injection. The assay was immunoSEQ multiplex PCR, and TCRdb's table has in-frame clones only and misses some. The sample comprises 440,000 or so clones, 80% to 90% of which are singletons, and about 1.5% rests with the top ten. Trimming cost V 4 bases and J 7 bases, with 11 bases left between them. The CDR3 consists of 13 residues. The V gene's germline CDR1 is SGHDN and CDR2 FVKESK.

The source of this sequence is a person between 18 and 60 years old who received the Ad26.COV2.S COVID-19 vaccine or a placebo. V is TRBV14 and J is TRBJ1-5, with D perhaps TRBD1 (5 bases). Sequencing was performed on peripheral blood, taken in a trial of Ad26.COV2.S vaccine versus placebo. This CDR3 reads CASSLQAGQPQHF. CDR3 coding DNA: TGTGCCAGCAGCCTCCAAGCAGGGCAGCCCCAGCATTTT.